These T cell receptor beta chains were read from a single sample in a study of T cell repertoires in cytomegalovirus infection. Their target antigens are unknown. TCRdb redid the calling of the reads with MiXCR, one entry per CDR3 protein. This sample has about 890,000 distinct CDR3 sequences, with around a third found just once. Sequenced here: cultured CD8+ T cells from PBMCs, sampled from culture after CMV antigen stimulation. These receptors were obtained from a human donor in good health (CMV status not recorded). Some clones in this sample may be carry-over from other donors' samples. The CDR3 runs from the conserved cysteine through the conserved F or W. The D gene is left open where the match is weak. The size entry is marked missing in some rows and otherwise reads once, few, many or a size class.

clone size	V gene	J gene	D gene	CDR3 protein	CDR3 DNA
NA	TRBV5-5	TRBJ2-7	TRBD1	CASSPDRGETYEQYF	TGTGCCAGCAGCCCCGACAGGGGCGAGACCTACGAGCAGTACTTC
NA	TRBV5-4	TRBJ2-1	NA	CAWFLGTYNEQFF	TGTGCCTGGTTTCTGGGGACCTACAATGAGCAGTTCTTC
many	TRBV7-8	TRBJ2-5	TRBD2	CASSFRTSGAETQYF	TGTGCCAGCAGCTTCCGTACTAGCGGGGCAGAGACCCAGTACTTC
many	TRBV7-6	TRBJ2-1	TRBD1	CASSWAPGTGDNEQFF	TGTGCCAGCAGCTGGGCCCCCGGGACAGGGGACAATGAGCAGTTCTTC
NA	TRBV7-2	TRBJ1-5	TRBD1	CASSANRGRQPQHF	TGTGCCAGCAGCGCGAACAGGGGGCGACAGCCCCAGCATTTT
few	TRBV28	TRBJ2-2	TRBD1	CASWDRFDESGELFF	TGTGCCAGCTGGGACAGGTTTGATGAGTCCGGGGAGCTGTTTTTT
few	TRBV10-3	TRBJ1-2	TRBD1	CAIRGDRVGYGYTF	TGTGCCATCAGAGGGGACAGGGTAGGGTATGGCTACACCTTC
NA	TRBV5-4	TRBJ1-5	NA	CASSFRTAISNQPQHF	TGTGCCAGCAGCTTTCGCACAGCGATTAGCAATCAGCCCCAGCATTTT
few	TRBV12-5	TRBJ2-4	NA	CASGLVRSISGEAKNIQYF	TGTGCTAGTGGTTTGGTAAGGAGCATCTCAGGGGAAGCCAAAAACATTCAGTACTTC
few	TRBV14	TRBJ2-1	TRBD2	CASSHPGEGSYNEQFF	TGTGCCAGCAGCCACCCGGGGGAGGGTTCCTACAATGAGCAGTTCTTC
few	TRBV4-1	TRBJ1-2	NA	CASSQVGEAYGYTF	TGCGCCAGCAGCCAAGTAGGGGAGGCCTATGGCTACACCTTC
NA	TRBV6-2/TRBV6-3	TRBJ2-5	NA	CASSLFPPGVQETQYF	TGTGCCAGCAGTTTGTTCCCACCTGGGGTCCAAGAGACCCAGTACTTC
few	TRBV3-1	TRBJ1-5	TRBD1	CASSQDAGQGIAQHF	TGTGCCAGCAGCCAAGATGCGGGACAGGGAATCGCCCAGCATTTT
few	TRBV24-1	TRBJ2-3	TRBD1	CATSDPQGDGTDTQYF	TGTGCCACCAGTGATCCTCAGGGGGATGGCACAGATACGCAGTATTTT
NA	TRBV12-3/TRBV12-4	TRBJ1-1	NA	CASSLPSLEGNTEAFF	TGTGCCAGCAGTTTACCTTCCCTGGAAGGGAACACTGAAGCTTTCTTT
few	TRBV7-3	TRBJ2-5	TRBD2	CASSLGAGGDESQYF	TGTGCCAGCAGCTTAGGGGCGGGGGGCGATGAATCCCAGTACTTC
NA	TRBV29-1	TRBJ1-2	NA	CSVEGRSYGYTF	TGCAGCGTTGAGGGACGGTCCTATGGCTACACCTTC
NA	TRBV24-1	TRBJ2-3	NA	CATSDLPGFGTDTQYF	TGTGCCACCAGTGATTTACCCGGTTTTGGCACAGATACGCAGTATTTT
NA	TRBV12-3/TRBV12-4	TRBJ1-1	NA	CASSFQGRMAEAFF	TGTGCCAGCAGTTTCCAGGGTAGGATGGCTGAAGCTTTCTTT
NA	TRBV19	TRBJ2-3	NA	CATQVGGTSTDTQYF	TGTGCCACCCAGGTCGGCGGAACAAGCACAGATACGCAGTATTTT
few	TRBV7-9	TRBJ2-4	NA	CASSFRGGAKNIQYF	TGTGCCAGCAGCTTTAGGGGGGGAGCCAAAAACATTCAGTACTTC
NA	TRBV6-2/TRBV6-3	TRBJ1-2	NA	CASRPFMGDGYTF	TGTGCCAGTCGGCCATTTATGGGGGACGGCTACACCTTC
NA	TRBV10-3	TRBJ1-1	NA	CASKAGNTEAFF	TGTGCCTCCAAGGCAGGGAACACTGAAGCTTTCTTT
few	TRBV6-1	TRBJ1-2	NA	CASSEAPPTYGYTF	TGTGCCAGCAGTGAAGCGCCACCCACCTATGGCTACACCTTC
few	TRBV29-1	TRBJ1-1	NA	CSVTEGVTEAFF	TGCAGCGTAACGGAGGGAGTCACTGAAGCTTTCTTT
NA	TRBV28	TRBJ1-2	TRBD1	CASSSSPGQFYGYTF	TGTGCCAGCAGTTCCTCTCCGGGACAGTTCTATGGCTACACCTTC
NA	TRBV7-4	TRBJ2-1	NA	CASSLAGGLESEQFF	TGTGCCAGCAGCTTAGCAGGGGGGCTTGAGAGTGAGCAGTTCTTC
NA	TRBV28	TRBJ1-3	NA	CASSLGPNSGNTIYF	TGTGCCAGCAGTCTGGGACCTAACTCTGGAAACACCATATATTTT
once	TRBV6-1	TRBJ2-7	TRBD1	CASSEELDRGSYEQYF	TGTGCCAGCAGCGAAGAACTGGACAGGGGTAGCTACGAGCAGTACTTC
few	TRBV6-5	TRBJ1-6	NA	CASSLRGGPGRGVSPLHF	TGTGCCAGCAGTCTCCGGGGAGGACCGGGACGAGGCGTCTCACCCCTCCACTTT
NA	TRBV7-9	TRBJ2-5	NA	CASSLAVGEETQYF	TGTGCCAGCAGCTTAGCGGTCGGGGAAGAGACCCAGTACTTC
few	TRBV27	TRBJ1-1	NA	CASSFNQEAFF	TGTGCCAGCAGTTTCAACCAGGAGGCTTTCTTT
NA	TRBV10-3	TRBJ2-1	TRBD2	CAIRGTTSGGLSYNEQFF	TGTGCCATCAGGGGAACGACTAGCGGGGGGCTAAGCTACAATGAGCAGTTCTTC
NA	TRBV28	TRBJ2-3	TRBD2	CASRQTSGGAGTQYF	TGTGCCAGCAGACAAACTAGCGGGGGGGCAGGTACGCAGTATTTT
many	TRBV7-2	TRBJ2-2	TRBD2	CAYLAGAGELFF	TGTGCCTACCTGGCGGGGGCCGGGGAGCTGTTTTTT
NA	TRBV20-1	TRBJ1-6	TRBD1	CSARDQGTGYSPLHF	TGCAGTGCTAGAGATCAAGGGACAGGATATTCACCCCTCCACTTT
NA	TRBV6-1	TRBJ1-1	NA	CANSERRWGSTEAFF	TGTGCCAACAGTGAGCGACGGTGGGGGAGCACTGAAGCTTTCTTT
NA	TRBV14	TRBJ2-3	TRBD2	CASSNLREGTDTQYF	TGTGCCAGCAGCAATTTACGGGAGGGCACAGATACGCAGTATTTT
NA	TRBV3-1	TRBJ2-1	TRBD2	CASSQTLAGEYNEQFF	TGTGCCAGCAGCCAAACGCTAGCGGGGGAGTACAATGAGCAGTTCTTC
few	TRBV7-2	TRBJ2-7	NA	CASSPFSYEQYF	TGTGCCAGCAGCCCCTTTTCCTACGAGCAGTACTTC
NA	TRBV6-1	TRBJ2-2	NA	CASLRRGELFF	TGTGCCAGCCTTAGGCGGGGGGAGCTGTTTTTT
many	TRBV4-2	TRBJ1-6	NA	CASSQDQAGHNSPLHF	TGTGCCAGCAGCCAAGATCAGGCAGGACATAATTCACCCCTCCACTTT